These T cell receptor beta chains were read from a single sample in a study of Ad26.COV2.S vaccination and SARS-CoV-2 variants. Repertoires were generated with immunoSEQ multiplex PCR, while TCRdb's copy carries only in-frame clones and drops some. The sample has 350,000 to 550,000 clones, 89% seen once; the top ten hold about 2.4%. This sample comprised peripheral blood, obtained in a trial of Ad26.COV2.S vaccine versus placebo. Receptor source: a person aged 18-65 years who received the Ad26.COV2.S COVID-19 vaccine or a placebo. The CDR3 runs from the conserved cysteine through the conserved F or W. The D gene is left open where the match is weak. Clone size is given for some rows only: seen once, a few or many times, or a class if the clone is expanded.

clone_size j_call d_call v_call cdr3_nt cdr3_aa
. TRBJ1-5 TRBD1 TRBV6-5 TGTGCCAGCAGTTACGCACAGGGGACTCAGCCCCAGCATTTT CASSYAQGTQPQHF
once TRBJ1-4 . TRBV19 TGTGCCAGTAGTACCAAAAAGCAGGGGCTTAATGAAAAACTGTTTTTT CASSTKKQGLNEKLFF
. TRBJ1-2 . TRBV15 TGTGCCACCAGCAGAGAACAGGGCTCTCCGAACTATGGCTACACCTTC CATSREQGSPNYGYTF
. TRBJ1-1 . TRBV6-2/TRBV6-3 TGTGCCAGCAGTAACGGGTGGGTTATGAACACTGAAGCTTTCTTT CASSNGWVMNTEAFF
. TRBJ2-2 . TRBV18 TGTGCCAGCTCACCCGACAGAACGGCCGGGGAGCTGTTTTTT CASSPDRTAGELFF
. TRBJ2-7 TRBD1 TRBV28 TGTGCCAGCAGAGTCAAGGACAGGGGGCTATTTTTTTCCTACGAGCAGTACTTC CASRVKDRGLFFSYEQYF
. TRBJ2-7 TRBD2 TRBV18 TGTGCCAGCTCACCTCGAGCGGGACTACAGTACGAGCAGTACTTC CASSPRAGLQYEQYF
. TRBJ2-3 . TRBV19 TGTGCCAGTAGGTACGCGTCGGGGCGCGGGGCAGATACGCAGTATTTT CASRYASGRGADTQYF
. TRBJ2-3 TRBD1 TRBV28 TGTGCCAGCAGCCAGGGGGTTACGCAGTATTTT CASSQGVTQYF
. TRBJ1-3 . TRBV9 TGTGCCAGCAGCCTCGGGGAGGGGATCTCTGGAAACACCATATATTTT CASSLGEGISGNTIYF
. TRBJ2-2 . TRBV7-3 TGTGCCAGCAGCTCCACCTCCTACGTGGGAGGAACCGGGGAGCTGTTTTTT CASSSTSYVGGTGELFF
once TRBJ1-5 . TRBV21-1 TGTGCCAGCAGCAAAGAACTTCCGGGACCCCTGGGCAATCAGCCCCAGCATTTT CASSKELPGPLGNQPQHF
. TRBJ2-3 TRBD2 TRBV5-1 TGCGCCAGCAGCACCGCGACTAGCTGGGCGGCAGATACGCAGTATTTT CASSTATSWAADTQYF
. TRBJ1-2 TRBD1 TRBV27 TGTGCCAGCAGTTTATGGGGACAGAGGGGCGGCTACACCTTC CASSLWGQRGGYTF
. TRBJ2-7 . TRBV20-1 TGCAGTGCTAGTGGTGGGAGTAGCGTCAGCGGGGAGCAGTACTTC CSASGGSSVSGEQYF
. TRBJ2-1 . TRBV19 TGTGCCAGTAGTATCACCCATAGCGAGGGGGGCGACTACAATGAGCAGTTCTTC CASSITHSEGGDYNEQFF
. TRBJ1-4 TRBD1 TRBV5-1 TGCGCCAGCAGCTTGGAGGGACAGGGGGCGTATGAAAAACTGTTTTTT CASSLEGQGAYEKLFF
. TRBJ1-1 . TRBV7-9 TGTGCCAGCAGCTTAGTGGATGAAGCTTTCTTT CASSLVDEAFF
. TRBJ2-5 TRBD1 TRBV6-6 TGTGCCAGCAGAGGGACAGATCAAGAGACCCAGTACTTC CASRGTDQETQYF
. TRBJ1-1 TRBD1 TRBV7-2 TGTGCCAGCAGCTCACAGGGGACGAACACTGAAGCTTTCTTT CASSSQGTNTEAFF
. TRBJ1-1 . TRBV7-9 TGTGCCAGCAGCTTAGGATTAGGGATTGATGACACTGAAGCTTTCTTT CASSLGLGIDDTEAFF
. TRBJ1-2 TRBD1 TRBV7-2 TGTGCCAGCAGGCCTACGGGACAGGGCTATGGCTACACCTTC CASRPTGQGYGYTF
. TRBJ1-5 . TRBV4-3 TGCGCCAGCAGCCAAGACAGTTTCGGTCAGCCCCAGCATTTT CASSQDSFGQPQHF
. TRBJ1-5 TRBD1 TRBV7-2 TGTGCCAGCAGCCGGCAGGGTGGACAGGCTCTTCAGCCCCAGCATTTT CASSRQGGQALQPQHF
once TRBJ2-1 TRBD2 TRBV24-1 TGTGCCACCAGTGAGGCAACTAGCGGAGACTTCTACAATGAGCAGTTCTTC CATSEATSGDFYNEQFF
. TRBJ1-1 . TRBV18 TGTGCCAGCTCACCAAGCAGGTCTCGCTTAAACACTGAAGCTTTCTTT CASSPSRSRLNTEAFF
. TRBJ1-4 . TRBV2 TGTGCCAGCAGTGCTACTGCAACTAATGAAAAACTGTTTTTT CASSATATNEKLFF
. TRBJ1-1 . TRBV27 TGTGCCAGCAGTTTATCGGCAGTAGGTTTTTCTGAAGCTTTCTTT CASSLSAVGFSEAFF
. TRBJ2-1 . TRBV12-3/TRBV12-4 TGTGCCAGCAGTTTAGGCGGACAGATAGAGCAGTTCTTC CASSLGGQIEQFF
. TRBJ1-5 . TRBV7-9 TGTGCCAGCAGCTTTGATGGCGGCAATCAGCCCCAGCATTTT CASSFDGGNQPQHF
. TRBJ2-5 . TRBV24-1 TGTGCCACCAGTGATCTAAAGGGGGGAGAGACCCAGTACTTC CATSDLKGGETQYF
. TRBJ1-2 . TRBV5-1 TGCGCCAGCAGCTTGGCCCTCGCTGAAGGCTACACCTTC CASSLALAEGYTF
few TRBJ1-2 TRBD1 TRBV4-1 TGCGCCAGCAGGCTTACGACAGGGGGCAGGAGTGGCTACACCTTC CASRLTTGGRSGYTF
once TRBJ2-2 . TRBV12-3/TRBV12-4 TGTGCCAGCAGGGGTGGCTTTAGCGGGGAGCTGTTTTTT CASRGGFSGELFF
. TRBJ1-1 . TRBV5-8 TGTGCCAGCAGTCGGACAGCGAACACTGAAGCTTTCTTT CASSRTANTEAFF
once TRBJ1-2 . TRBV27 TGTGCCAGCAGTTCAAAGCTAGGATCTGAGGGTTGCACCTTC CASSSKLGSEGCTF
. TRBJ2-3 . TRBV24-1 TGTGCCACCAGTGACCTTATAGGTGGTACGCAGTATTTT CATSDLIGGTQYF
once TRBJ2-3 . TRBV27 TGTGCCAGCAGTTTGAGACACTTGAACACAGATACGCAGTATTTT CASSLRHLNTDTQYF
. TRBJ2-2 . TRBV11-3 TGTGCCAGCAGCTTAGGGGCTGCCAGCCCCACCGGGGAGCTGTTTTTT CASSLGAASPTGELFF